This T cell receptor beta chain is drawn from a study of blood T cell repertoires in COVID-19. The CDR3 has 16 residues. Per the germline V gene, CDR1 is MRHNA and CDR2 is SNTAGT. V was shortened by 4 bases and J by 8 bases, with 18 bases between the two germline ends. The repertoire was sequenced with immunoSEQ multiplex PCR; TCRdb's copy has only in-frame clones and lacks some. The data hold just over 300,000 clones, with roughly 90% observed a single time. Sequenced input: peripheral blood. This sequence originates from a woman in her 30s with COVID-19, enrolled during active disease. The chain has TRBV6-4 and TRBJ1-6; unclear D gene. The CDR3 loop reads CASSALAGRRDSPLHF. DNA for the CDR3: TGTGCCAGCAGTGCATTGGCGGGTCGTAGAGATTCACCCCTCCACTTT.